These T cell receptor beta chains were read from a single sample in a study of blood T cell repertoires in COVID-19. Profiling relied on immunoSEQ multiplex PCR, and the TCRdb table lists in-frame clones only, not all of them. The data contain approximately 88,000 clones, roughly 80% of them singletons. Sequenced material: peripheral blood. The origin of the receptors is a man in his 70s with COVID-19, enrolled during active disease. CDR3s include the opening cysteine and the closing phenylalanine or tryptophan. D genes are given only for firm matches.

v_call: TRBV24-1; d_call: -; cdr3_aa: CATSDLGQTMNTEAFF
v_call: TRBV5-4; d_call: TRBD1; cdr3_aa: CASSERTGSGRYTF
v_call: TRBV29-1; d_call: -; cdr3_aa: CSVVEAGNTIYF
v_call: TRBV6-5; d_call: -; cdr3_aa: CASSYASGSTEAFF
v_call: TRBV5-4; d_call: -; cdr3_aa: CASSWGDTEAFF
v_call: TRBV11-2; d_call: -; cdr3_aa: CASRGGQWETQYF
v_call: TRBV15; d_call: -; cdr3_aa: CATSERWAPGYTF
v_call: TRBV2; d_call: TRBD1; cdr3_aa: CASSEVGQGRQYF
v_call: TRBV3-1/TRBV3-2; d_call: -; cdr3_aa: CASSQTSREQYF
v_call: TRBV7-9; d_call: TRBD1; cdr3_aa: CASSSAGGSGANVLTF
v_call: TRBV5-6; d_call: TRBD1; cdr3_aa: CASSGPDRTNSPLHF
v_call: TRBV7-2; d_call: -; cdr3_aa: CASSLAQVFGNTIYF
v_call: TRBV2; d_call: -; cdr3_aa: CASSVGRGPPFNTEAFF
v_call: TRBV3-1/TRBV3-2; d_call: -; cdr3_aa: CASSHDVDFAGGNTIYF
v_call: TRBV19; d_call: TRBD1; cdr3_aa: CASSGGQNYNEQFF
v_call: TRBV19; d_call: -; cdr3_aa: CASSIGPSGLSYEQYF
v_call: TRBV12-5; d_call: -; cdr3_aa: CASGEQGGLAKNIQYF
v_call: TRBV5-4; d_call: TRBD1; cdr3_aa: CASSSIDRGHTEAFF
v_call: TRBV28; d_call: -; cdr3_aa: CASSKPMGGYTF
v_call: TRBV7-9; d_call: TRBD2; cdr3_aa: CASSLLAGMQETQYF
v_call: TRBV19; d_call: -; cdr3_aa: CASSTVRGRLNTEAFF
v_call: TRBV5-8; d_call: TRBD1; cdr3_aa: CASSGGSGTGAYEQYF
v_call: TRBV12-5; d_call: -; cdr3_aa: CASGLAKAVDTQYF
v_call: TRBV5-8; d_call: TRBD2; cdr3_aa: CASSLVVLAGYNEQFF
v_call: TRBV4-2; d_call: -; cdr3_aa: CASSQVGGDAGANVLTF